A selection of T cell receptor beta chains follows, all from one sample in a study of T-cell reconstitution after alpha-beta-depleted transplantation in children. TCRdb ran MiXCR on the PCR reads and lists one entry per CDR3 protein. The sample includes about 900,000 distinct CDR3 sequences, under 30% of them seen just once. This specimen was PBMCs, mostly from graft donor cells, taken 360 days after TCRalphabeta/CD19-depleted stem cell transplant. These receptors were obtained from a boy under two years old who had a stem cell transplant for SCID, so the T cells may come from the graft donor. CDR3s include the opening cysteine and the closing phenylalanine or tryptophan. The D gene is left open where the match is weak. Clone size is given for some rows only: seen once, a few or many times, or a class if the clone is expanded.

d_call	clone_size	v_call	j_call	cdr3_aa	cdr3_nt
TRBD2	few	TRBV11-2	TRBJ2-3	CASSLTSGGTLASTDTQYF	TGTGCCAGCAGCTTGACTAGCGGGGGGACCCTCGCTAGCACAGATACGCAGTATTTT
TRBD1	few	TRBV12-3/TRBV12-4	TRBJ2-1	CASSGQGANNEQFF	TGTGCCAGCAGCGGACAGGGGGCAAACAATGAGCAGTTCTTC
NA	NA	TRBV6-2/TRBV6-3	TRBJ2-7	CASSYLGAGGYEQYF	TGTGCCAGCAGTTACTTGGGAGCAGGCGGATACGAGCAGTACTTC
NA	NA	TRBV12-3/TRBV12-4	TRBJ2-3	CASIKRLSTDTQYF	TGTGCCAGCATCAAGCGCCTGAGCACAGATACGCAGTATTTT
NA	NA	TRBV5-1	TRBJ2-7	CASSLRTGSDVTRGYEQYF	TGCGCCAGCAGCTTACGGACAGGTAGTGATGTTACTCGGGGGTACGAGCAGTACTTC
NA	many	TRBV5-1	TRBJ2-2	CASSLRSETGELFF	TGCGCCAGCAGCTTGAGATCAGAGACCGGGGAGCTGTTTTTT
TRBD1	few	TRBV20-1	TRBJ2-7	CSATDRGARQYF	TGCAGTGCTACCGACAGGGGAGCAAGGCAGTACTTC
NA	few	TRBV4-1	TRBJ2-7	CASSQVTSYEQYF	TGCGCCAGCAGCCAAGTGACTTCCTACGAGCAGTACTTC
NA	NA	TRBV20-1	TRBJ1-1	CSATAVRDTEAFF	TGCAGTGCCACGGCCGTGCGGGACACTGAAGCTTTCTTT
NA	NA	TRBV12-3/TRBV12-4	TRBJ2-3	CASMLGLAPTDTQYF	TGTGCCAGCATGCTCGGGCTTGCCCCCACAGATACGCAGTATTTT
NA	NA	TRBV5-1	TRBJ2-7	CASSFGNRSSYEQYF	TGCGCCAGCAGCTTCGGGAACAGGAGCTCCTACGAGCAGTACTTC
NA	few	TRBV20-1	TRBJ2-7	CSAPDSRGYEQYF	TGCAGTGCTCCAGACAGTAGGGGTTACGAGCAGTACTTC
NA	few	TRBV6-1	TRBJ2-2	CASRPTTGTQGTGELFF	TGTGCCAGCAGGCCAACCACCGGGACCCAGGGGACCGGGGAGCTGTTTTTT
TRBD2	few	TRBV6-2/TRBV6-3	TRBJ2-1	CASSYSLAGGRKYNEQFF	TGTGCCAGCAGTTACTCCCTAGCGGGGGGACGGAAGTACAATGAGCAGTTCTTC
TRBD1	NA	TRBV5-1	TRBJ2-5	CASSRTGVPQETQYF	TGCGCCAGCAGCAGGACAGGGGTGCCACAAGAGACCCAGTACTTC
NA	NA	TRBV29-1	TRBJ2-7	CSVGPGNSYEQYF	TGCAGCGTTGGCCCAGGGAACTCCTACGAGCAGTACTTC
NA	few	TRBV28	TRBJ2-3	CASSLGGQLTDTQYF	TGTGCCAGCAGTTTAGGGGGGCAACTCACAGATACGCAGTATTTT
NA	few	TRBV20-1	TRBJ1-1	CSARRRGNTEAFF	TGCAGTGCTAGGCGCAGGGGGAACACTGAAGCTTTCTTT
TRBD1	NA	TRBV20-1	TRBJ1-1	CSAPRAGGETEAFF	TGCAGTGCTCCCCGGGCAGGGGGGGAAACTGAAGCTTTCTTT
NA	few	TRBV15	TRBJ2-5	CATSIHPGVAETQYF	TGTGCCACCAGCATTCATCCAGGGGTCGCGGAGACCCAGTACTTC
NA	many	TRBV29-1	TRBJ2-1	CSVDVLSSYNEQFF	TGCAGCGTTGATGTTTTGAGCTCCTACAATGAGCAGTTCTTC
NA	NA	TRBV9	TRBJ1-2	CASSVGGRTNYGYTF	TGTGCCAGCAGCGTAGGGGGACGTACTAACTATGGCTACACCTTC
TRBD2	NA	TRBV20-1	TRBJ2-7	CSAGWSGELNEQYF	TGCAGTGCTGGGTGGAGCGGGGAATTGAACGAGCAGTACTTC
NA	few	TRBV12-3/TRBV12-4	TRBJ1-2	CASSQKAGRANYGYTF	TGTGCCAGCAGCCAGAAGGCAGGGCGAGCTAACTATGGCTACACCTTC
TRBD1	NA	TRBV6-5	TRBJ2-7	CASSYLSPGQNSYEQYF	TGTGCCAGCAGTTACCTGTCTCCGGGACAGAACTCCTACGAGCAGTACTTC
NA	few	TRBV6-1	TRBJ1-2	CASSPLVPSGYTF	TGTGCCAGCAGCCCCCTTGTCCCCTCTGGCTACACCTTC
TRBD2	few	TRBV20-1	TRBJ2-1	CSARDYLKTNEQFF	TGCAGTGCCCGGGACTACCTGAAAACAAATGAGCAGTTCTTC
TRBD1	few	TRBV12-3/TRBV12-4	TRBJ2-7	CASTTRRQGASYEQYF	TGTGCCAGCACCACCCGGCGACAGGGGGCGAGCTACGAGCAGTACTTC
TRBD2	NA	TRBV12-3/TRBV12-4	TRBJ2-5	CASSLRGGAKTQYF	TGTGCCAGCAGTTTGCGCGGGGGGGCAAAGACCCAGTACTTC
TRBD2	NA	TRBV7-2	TRBJ2-1	CASRSGGVGNEQFF	TGTGCCAGCCGAAGCGGGGGAGTTGGCAATGAGCAGTTCTTC
NA	few	TRBV30	TRBJ1-5	CAWGRYNQPQHF	TGTGCCTGGGGACGTTACAATCAGCCCCAGCATTTT
NA	NA	TRBV29-1	TRBJ2-3	CSVAGLGGGPITDTQYF	TGCAGCGTTGCAGGTCTGGGGGGGGGGCCAATCACAGATACGCAGTATTTT
NA	NA	TRBV10-3	TRBJ1-1	CAISESDGRVGTEAFF	TGTGCCATCAGTGAGTCGGACGGAAGGGTCGGCACTGAAGCTTTCTTT
NA	NA	TRBV4-1	TRBJ2-7	CASSPRQGGPYEQYF	TGCGCCAGCAGCCCCAGACAGGGAGGGCCCTACGAGCAGTACTTC
TRBD1	NA	TRBV5-1	TRBJ2-1	CASSPQPGQAPGEQFF	TGCGCCAGCAGCCCGCAGCCGGGACAGGCTCCGGGTGAGCAGTTCTTC
TRBD1	NA	TRBV2	TRBJ2-5	CASRPGTAQETQYF	TGTGCCAGCCGCCCAGGGACAGCACAAGAGACCCAGTACTTC
NA	few	TRBV10-2	TRBJ2-7	CASSVGGDYYEQYF	TGCGCCAGCAGTGTAGGCGGGGATTACTACGAGCAGTACTTC
TRBD1	NA	TRBV5-1	TRBJ2-3	CASSQEGQGADTQYF	TGCGCCAGCAGCCAGGAGGGACAGGGGGCAGATACGCAGTATTTT
NA	NA	TRBV12-3/TRBV12-4	TRBJ2-5	CASSPGGQQETQYF	TGTGCCAGCAGCCCCGGGGGGCAACAAGAGACCCAGTACTTC
TRBD2	NA	TRBV7-9	TRBJ2-3	CASSSFKSGTQQYF	TGTGCCAGCAGTTCCTTTAAAAGCGGGACTCAGCAGTATTTT
NA	NA	TRBV6-1	TRBJ1-5	CASSGSGGNQPQHF	TGTGCCAGCAGTGGGAGCGGGGGCAATCAGCCCCAGCATTTT
NA	NA	TRBV29-1	TRBJ2-1	CSVERGGSYNEQFF	TGCAGCGTTGAGAGAGGAGGGTCCTACAATGAGCAGTTCTTC
NA	few	TRBV12-3/TRBV12-4	TRBJ2-1	CASSLRDSANEQFF	TGTGCCAGCAGTCTTCGCGATAGCGCCAATGAGCAGTTCTTC
TRBD2	NA	TRBV10-3	TRBJ2-1	CAISSGLADYNEQFF	TGTGCCATCAGCTCTGGACTAGCGGACTACAATGAGCAGTTCTTC
TRBD1	NA	TRBV12-3/TRBV12-4	TRBJ2-1	CASSLGTGAIRAEQFF	TGTGCCAGCAGTTTGGGGACAGGGGCCATCCGGGCTGAGCAGTTCTTC
NA	NA	TRBV29-1	TRBJ2-1	CSVEGLNFNNEQFF	TGCAGCGTCGAAGGACTAAACTTCAACAATGAGCAGTTCTTC
NA	few	TRBV20-1	TRBJ2-7	CSARGQVINEQYF	TGCAGTGCTAGAGGGCAGGTAATAAACGAGCAGTACTTC
TRBD2	few	TRBV20-1	TRBJ2-3	CSVQKRGGYTDTQYF	TGCAGTGTTCAAAAACGGGGGGGTTACACAGATACGCAGTATTTT
NA	few	TRBV5-1	TRBJ1-1	CASSPRGTSDEAFF	TGCGCCAGCAGCCCACGGGGGACATCGGATGAAGCTTTCTTT
NA	NA	TRBV10-3	TRBJ2-7	CAIREPAIYEQYF	TGTGCCATCAGGGAACCCGCGATCTACGAGCAGTACTTC
TRBD2	NA	TRBV5-1	TRBJ2-7	CASSFTSGDPYEQYF	TGCGCCAGCAGCTTTACTAGCGGGGACCCCTACGAGCAGTACTTC
NA	few	TRBV29-1	TRBJ1-3	CSVDRLSGNTIYF	TGCAGCGTCGACAGGTTATCTGGAAACACCATATATTTT
NA	few	TRBV7-6	TRBJ2-1	CASSLAPKGPLNSYNEQFF	TGTGCCAGCAGCTTAGCCCCTAAAGGGCCATTGAACTCCTACAATGAGCAGTTCTTC
NA	few	TRBV4-3	TRBJ2-5	CASSQAEGGTQYF	TGCGCCAGCAGCCAAGCAGAGGGTGGGACCCAGTACTTC
NA	few	TRBV12-3/TRBV12-4	TRBJ2-2	CASSPRGYGELFF	TGTGCCAGCAGCCCCAGGGGATACGGGGAGCTGTTTTTT
NA	few	TRBV5-1	TRBJ2-6	CASSPIPGANVLTF	TGCGCCAGCAGCCCCATCCCTGGGGCCAACGTCCTGACTTTC
TRBD2	NA	TRBV4-2	TRBJ2-1	CASSPLAGGSAYNEQFF	TGTGCCAGCAGCCCCTTAGCGGGGGGGTCCGCCTACAATGAGCAGTTCTTC
NA	NA	TRBV7-9	TRBJ2-4	CASSSADIQYF	TGTGCCAGCAGCTCCGCGGACATTCAGTACTTC
TRBD1	NA	TRBV12-3/TRBV12-4	TRBJ1-3	CASSSQTGGNTIYF	TGTGCCAGCAGCTCGCAGACAGGGGGAAACACCATATATTTT